A selection of T cell receptor beta chains follows, all from one sample in a study of T-cell memory formation after mild COVID-19. TCRdb ran MiXCR on the 5' RACE reads and lists one entry per CDR3 protein. Of around 500,000 distinct CDR3 sequences listed, 18% were seen once; the top ten hold around an eighth. The sequenced sample was PBMCs or a T cell subset sorted from them (not recorded which). The receptors here all came from an adult woman who had mild COVID-19 (a few samples of this study predate the infection). Cell type and time point are not known. Each CDR3 is given without its conserved first and last residue. The order of the fields is V gene, CDR3 length, J gene, CDR3 protein.

V gene: TRBV5-1
CDR3 length: 12
J gene: TRBJ2-7
CDR3 protein: ASAGLAGKYEQY

V gene: TRBV27
CDR3 length: 13
J gene: TRBJ2-7
CDR3 protein: ASREFSGSLGEQY

V gene: TRBV6-6
CDR3 length: 12
J gene: TRBJ1-5
CDR3 protein: ASPGTGSNQPQH

V gene: TRBV7-6
CDR3 length: 12
J gene: TRBJ2-5
CDR3 protein: ASSLSGRQETQY

V gene: TRBV6-2/TRBV6-3
CDR3 length: 15
J gene: TRBJ2-2
CDR3 protein: ASSYSGSGVRTGELF

V gene: TRBV7-3
CDR3 length: 14
J gene: TRBJ2-3
CDR3 protein: ASSLMTSGSPDTQY

V gene: TRBV6-6
CDR3 length: 12
J gene: TRBJ2-7
CDR3 protein: ASSPREPTYEQY

V gene: TRBV4-1
CDR3 length: 13
J gene: TRBJ2-7
CDR3 protein: ASSQGSSATYEQY

V gene: TRBV18
CDR3 length: 13
J gene: TRBJ2-2
CDR3 protein: ASSQGEFRAGELF

V gene: TRBV12-3/TRBV12-4
CDR3 length: 14
J gene: TRBJ2-4
CDR3 protein: ASSPNGAGAKNIQY

V gene: TRBV20-1
CDR3 length: 13
J gene: TRBJ2-3
CDR3 protein: SAIRGSVFTDTQY

V gene: TRBV11-3
CDR3 length: 15
J gene: TRBJ2-3
CDR3 protein: ASSWGLTGRSTDTQY

V gene: TRBV6-5
CDR3 length: 11
J gene: TRBJ1-5
CDR3 protein: ASSYSSDQPQH

V gene: TRBV19
CDR3 length: 12
J gene: TRBJ2-5
CDR3 protein: ASSTGQGGGTQY

V gene: TRBV19
CDR3 length: 9
J gene: TRBJ1-1
CDR3 protein: ASGETLEAF

V gene: TRBV20-1
CDR3 length: 14
J gene: TRBJ1-1
CDR3 protein: SARDPTTGRRTEAF

V gene: TRBV10-3
CDR3 length: 14
J gene: TRBJ2-3
CDR3 protein: AISERGGRITDTQY

V gene: TRBV4-3
CDR3 length: 14
J gene: TRBJ2-2
CDR3 protein: ASSQETGGSTGELF

V gene: TRBV15
CDR3 length: 12
J gene: TRBJ2-7
CDR3 protein: ATSKIGPSREQY

V gene: TRBV24-1
CDR3 length: 14
J gene: TRBJ2-5
CDR3 protein: ATSDLRPGIGETQY

V gene: TRBV11-2
CDR3 length: 12
J gene: TRBJ1-1
CDR3 protein: ASSPWTGNTEAF

V gene: TRBV18
CDR3 length: 14
J gene: TRBJ2-1
CDR3 protein: ASSPQPGVNNNEQF

V gene: TRBV6-2/TRBV6-3
CDR3 length: 13
J gene: TRBJ1-1
CDR3 protein: ASSYSRGAVTEAF

V gene: TRBV9
CDR3 length: 14
J gene: TRBJ2-7
CDR3 protein: ASSVAPSGTTYEQY

V gene: TRBV6-5
CDR3 length: 20
J gene: TRBJ2-3
CDR3 protein: ASSYRGTLVLAGGPSTDTQY

V gene: TRBV2
CDR3 length: 13
J gene: TRBJ1-5
CDR3 protein: ASSEFGGRNQPQH

V gene: TRBV2
CDR3 length: 13
J gene: TRBJ2-1
CDR3 protein: ASSRSDPSYNEQF

V gene: TRBV5-1
CDR3 length: 12
J gene: TRBJ2-7
CDR3 protein: ASSRGQETYEQY

V gene: TRBV5-5
CDR3 length: 13
J gene: TRBJ2-3
CDR3 protein: ASSLASQWADTQY

V gene: TRBV12-3/TRBV12-4
CDR3 length: 11
J gene: TRBJ2-7
CDR3 protein: ASSWYSSYEQY

V gene: TRBV7-9
CDR3 length: 14
J gene: TRBJ2-7
CDR3 protein: ASSLLGQGNSYEQY

V gene: TRBV5-1
CDR3 length: 14
J gene: TRBJ2-2
CDR3 protein: ASSLAAGGYTGELF

V gene: TRBV7-9
CDR3 length: 11
J gene: TRBJ2-1
CDR3 protein: ASSPSYQTEQF

V gene: TRBV11-1
CDR3 length: 13
J gene: TRBJ2-1
CDR3 protein: ASTGLAGVGGEQF

V gene: TRBV7-9
CDR3 length: 14
J gene: TRBJ2-1
CDR3 protein: ASSLVMFEGIDEQF

V gene: TRBV5-1
CDR3 length: 14
J gene: TRBJ2-7
CDR3 protein: ASSVGGVGPSYEQY

V gene: TRBV18
CDR3 length: 11
J gene: TRBJ2-5
CDR3 protein: ASSDTLVSAQY

V gene: TRBV6-5
CDR3 length: 13
J gene: TRBJ1-5
CDR3 protein: ASRKQGVSNQPQH

V gene: TRBV18
CDR3 length: 15
J gene: TRBJ1-2
CDR3 protein: ASSRPVRQGPNYGYT

V gene: TRBV19
CDR3 length: 13
J gene: TRBJ1-1
CDR3 protein: ASSIQGTLNTEAF

V gene: TRBV5-1
CDR3 length: 12
J gene: TRBJ1-2
CDR3 protein: ASSGRGTNYGYT

V gene: TRBV24-1
CDR3 length: 12
J gene: TRBJ2-1
CDR3 protein: ATSDPTVRNEQF

V gene: TRBV11-2
CDR3 length: 14
J gene: TRBJ2-2
CDR3 protein: ASRPGLAGVTGELF

V gene: TRBV20-1
CDR3 length: 11
J gene: TRBJ2-7
CDR3 protein: SARTTGSYEQY

V gene: TRBV10-3
CDR3 length: 11
J gene: TRBJ2-2
CDR3 protein: AIRDTVGGELF